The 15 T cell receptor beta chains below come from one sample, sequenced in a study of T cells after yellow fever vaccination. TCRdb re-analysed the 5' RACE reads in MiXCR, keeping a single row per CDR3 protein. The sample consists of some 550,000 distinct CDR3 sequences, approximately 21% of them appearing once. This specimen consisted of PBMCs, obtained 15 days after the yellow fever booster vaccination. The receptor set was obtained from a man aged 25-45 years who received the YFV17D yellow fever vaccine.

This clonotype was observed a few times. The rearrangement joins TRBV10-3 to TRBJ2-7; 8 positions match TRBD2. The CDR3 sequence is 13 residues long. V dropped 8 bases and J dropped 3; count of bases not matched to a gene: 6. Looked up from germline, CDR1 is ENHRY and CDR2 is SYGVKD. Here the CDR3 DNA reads TGTGCCATCGGGGCCAGCGGGGGCTACGAGCAGTACTTC. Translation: CAIGASGGYEQYF.

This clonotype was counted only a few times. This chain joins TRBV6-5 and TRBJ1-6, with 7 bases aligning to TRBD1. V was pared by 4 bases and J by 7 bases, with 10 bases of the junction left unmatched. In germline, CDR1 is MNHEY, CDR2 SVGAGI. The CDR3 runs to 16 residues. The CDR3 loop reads CASSSGGGRFNSPLHF. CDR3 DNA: TGTGCCAGCAGTTCTGGAGGGGGCAGGTTCAATTCACCCCTCCACTTT.

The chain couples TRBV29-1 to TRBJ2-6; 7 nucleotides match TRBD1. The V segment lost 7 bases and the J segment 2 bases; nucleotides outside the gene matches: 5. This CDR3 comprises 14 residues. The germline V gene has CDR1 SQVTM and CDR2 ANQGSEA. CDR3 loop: CSARTGAGANVLTF. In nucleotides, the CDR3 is TGCAGCGCCCGAACAGGGGCTGGGGCCAACGTCCTGACTTTC.

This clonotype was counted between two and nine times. The CDR3 region is CATSPGGYEQYF. CDR3 bases: TGTGCCACCAGCCCCGGCGGGTACGAGCAGTACTTC. This chain connects TRBV15 to TRBJ2-7; a weak D match, TRBD2 (5 bases). Trimming left V 5 bases short and J 4 bases short, with 9 bases between. Germline V gene data show CDR1 as LNHNV and CDR2 as YYDKDF (reference sequence). The CDR3 totals 12 residues.

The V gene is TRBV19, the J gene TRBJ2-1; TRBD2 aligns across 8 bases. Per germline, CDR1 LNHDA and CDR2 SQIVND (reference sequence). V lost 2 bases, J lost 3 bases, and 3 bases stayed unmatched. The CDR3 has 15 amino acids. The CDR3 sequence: CASSIFGRVYNEQFF. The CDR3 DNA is TGTGCCAGTAGTATATTCGGGAGGGTCTACAATGAGCAGTTCTTC.

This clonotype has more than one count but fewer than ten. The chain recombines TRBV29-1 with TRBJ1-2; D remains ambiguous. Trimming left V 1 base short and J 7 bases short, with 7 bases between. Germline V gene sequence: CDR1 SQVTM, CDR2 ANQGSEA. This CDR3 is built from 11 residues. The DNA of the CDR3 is TGCAGCGTTGAAGTTTATGTTGGCTACACCTTC. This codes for CSVEVYVGYTF.

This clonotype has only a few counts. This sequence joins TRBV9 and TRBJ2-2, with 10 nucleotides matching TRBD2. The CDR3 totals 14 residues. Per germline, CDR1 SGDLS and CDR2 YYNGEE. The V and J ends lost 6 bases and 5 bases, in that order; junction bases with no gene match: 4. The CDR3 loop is CASTKREGTGELFF. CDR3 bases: TGTGCCAGCACCAAGCGGGAGGGTACCGGGGAGCTGTTTTTT.

The CDR3 region is CASSLASGAADTQYF. DNA for the CDR3: TGTGCCAGCAGCTTAGCAAGCGGGGCCGCAGATACGCAGTATTTT. The chain joins TRBV7-9 to TRBJ2-3; 7 bases align to TRBD2. Germline assignment: CDR1 SEHNR and CDR2 FQNEAQ (reference sequence). With 0 bases clipped from V and 4 bases from J, the junction kept 4 bases outside the gene matches. CDR3 length: 15 residues.

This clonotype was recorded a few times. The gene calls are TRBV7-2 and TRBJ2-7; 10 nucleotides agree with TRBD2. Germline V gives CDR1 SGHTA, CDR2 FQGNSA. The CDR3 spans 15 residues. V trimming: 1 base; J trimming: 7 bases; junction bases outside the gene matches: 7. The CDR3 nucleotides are TGTGCCAGCAGCTTAGGCGCAGCGGGAGGGTGGGAGCAGTACTTC. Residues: CASSLGAAGGWEQYF.

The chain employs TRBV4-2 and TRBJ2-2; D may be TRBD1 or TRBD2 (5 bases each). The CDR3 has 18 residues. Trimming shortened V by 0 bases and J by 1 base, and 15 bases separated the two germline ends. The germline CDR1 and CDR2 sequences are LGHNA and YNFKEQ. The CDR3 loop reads CASSQEGTGFWNTGELFF. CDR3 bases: TGTGCCAGCAGCCAAGAGGGGACCGGGTTCTGGAACACCGGGGAGCTGTTTTTT.

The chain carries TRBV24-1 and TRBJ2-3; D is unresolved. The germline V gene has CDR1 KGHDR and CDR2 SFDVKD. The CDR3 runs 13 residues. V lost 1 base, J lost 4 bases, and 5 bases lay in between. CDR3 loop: CATSDFGADTQYF. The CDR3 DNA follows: TGTGCCACCAGTGATTTTGGGGCAGATACGCAGTATTTT.

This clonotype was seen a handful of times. The CDR3 region is CASSLLAGYSYEQYF. CDR3 in DNA: TGTGCCAGCAGCTTGTTAGCGGGGTACTCCTACGAGCAGTACTTC. The chain employs TRBV11-2 and TRBJ2-7; 8 positions agree with TRBD2. Per germline, CDR1 SGHAT and CDR2 FQNNGV. CDR3 size: 15 residues. V lost 3 bases and J lost 0; bases outside the gene matches: 4.

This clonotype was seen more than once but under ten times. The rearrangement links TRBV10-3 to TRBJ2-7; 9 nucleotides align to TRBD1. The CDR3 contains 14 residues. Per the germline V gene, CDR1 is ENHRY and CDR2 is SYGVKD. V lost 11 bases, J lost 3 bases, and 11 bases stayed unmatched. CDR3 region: CASPEGQGIYEQYF. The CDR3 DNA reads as TGTGCCTCCCCCGAGGGACAGGGTATCTACGAGCAGTACTTC.

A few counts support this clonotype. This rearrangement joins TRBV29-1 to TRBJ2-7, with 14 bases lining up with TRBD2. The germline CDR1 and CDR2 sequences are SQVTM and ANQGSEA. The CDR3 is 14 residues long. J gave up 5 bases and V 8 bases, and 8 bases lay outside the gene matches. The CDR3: CSTGLAGVGDEQYF. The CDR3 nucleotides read TGCAGCACGGGACTAGCGGGAGTGGGGGACGAGCAGTACTTC.

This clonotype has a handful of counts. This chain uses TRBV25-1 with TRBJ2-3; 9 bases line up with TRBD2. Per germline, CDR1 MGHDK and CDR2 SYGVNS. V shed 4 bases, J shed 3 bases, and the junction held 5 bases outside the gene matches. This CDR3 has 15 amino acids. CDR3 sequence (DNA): TGTGCCAGCAGTGCAAGCGGGAGGCCGACAGATACGCAGTATTTT. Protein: CASSASGRPTDTQYF.